These 25 T cell receptor beta chains were all obtained from the same sample, sequenced in a study of regulatory T cells in long-lasting Graves disease. Time point of the sample: persistent/refractory GD, antithyroid drugs over 5 years with positive TRAb. The TCR library used RNA extracted from PBMCs. According to the study, TCR beta libraries were built with iRepertoire HTBI primers and CDR3-region Arm-PCR. TCRdb used MiXCR to reprocess the multiplex PCR reads, holding one entry per CDR3 protein. The data show around 450,000 distinct CDR3 sequences, with about 22% seen just once and roughly 7% held by the top ten. Sequenced here: peripheral blood mononuclear cells (PBMCs), sampled when the disease was refractory, from a patient treated with antithyroid drugs. The source is a female donor with Graves disease.

This clonotype was seen a handful of times. The rearrangement links TRBV7-9 to TRBJ2-5; 7 bases match TRBD2. The CDR3 runs 16 residues. Germline V gives CDR1 SEHNR, CDR2 FQNEAQ (reference sequence). The V segment lost 2 bases and the J segment 5 bases; nucleotides outside the gene matches: 11. CDR3 sequence: CASSLQGGRNTETQYF. As DNA, the CDR3 is TGTGCCAGCAGCTTACAGGGAGGGCGAAATACGGAGACCCAGTACTTC. The full variable domain, its missing parts supplied by reference TRBV7-9 and TRBJ2-5, is DTGVSQNPRHKITKRGQNVTFRCDPISEHNRLYWYRQTLGQGPEFLTYFQNEAQLEKSRLLSDRFSAERPKGSFSTLEIQRTEQGDSAMYLCASSLQGGRNTETQYFGPGTRLLVL.

This clonotype appeared a single time. Only one base separates this from a far larger clonotype, so it likely reflects a read error. The genes are TRBV6-9 and TRBJ2-4; D not certain. Germline loops: CDR1 MNHGY, CDR2 SVAAGI. The CDR3 has 16 amino acids. V was trimmed by 2 bases and J by 6 bases, leaving 17 bases between them. CDR3 loop: CASSYPPGSTGNIQYF. The DNA for the CDR3 is TGTGCCAGCAGTTATCCCCCCGGATCGACGGGAAACATTCAGTACTTC.

As regards this clonotype: A read error may be the cause here, since a much bigger clone is one base away. This rearrangement joins TRBV12-3 or TRBV12-4 to TRBJ1-3; no clear D gene. The CDR3 is 11 amino acids. The CDR3 sequence is CASSHGNTVYF. In nucleotides, the CDR3 is TGTGCCAGCAGCCATGGAAACACCGTATATTTT.

The genes are TRBV27 and TRBJ2-5, with D possibly matching TRBD2 (5 bases). Germline values: CDR1 MNHEY, CDR2 SMNVEV (reference sequence). The CDR3 is 15 amino acids. With 6 bases removed from V and 6 bases from J, the gap between germline ends came to 20 bases. The CDR3 region is CASSLPEATKQTQYF. CDR3 in DNA: TGTGCCAGCAGCCTCCCGGAGGCTACAAAGCAGACCCAGTACTTC.

This clonotype was counted many times. This rearrangement joins TRBV2 to TRBJ2-2; 9 positions match TRBD1. CDR1 SNHLY and CDR2 FYNNEI come from the germline V gene. Losses at the gene ends were 6 bases for V and 3 bases for J; bases not matched to a gene: 5. The CDR3 contains 15 residues. The CDR3: CASSRDREYTGELFF. In DNA, the CDR3 is TGTGCCAGCAGCCGGGACAGGGAATACACCGGGGAGCTGTTTTTT. The full variable domain, with the rest looked up from reference TRBV2 and TRBJ2-2, is EPEVTQTPSHQVTQMGQEVILRCVPISNHLYFYWYRQILGQKVEFLVSFYNNEISEKSEIFDDQFSVERPDGSNFTLKIRSTKLEDSAMYFCASSRDREYTGELFFGEGSRLTVL.

This clonotype was observed a few times. The J gene is TRBJ1-2, the V gene TRBV6-5; D gene unclear. Trimming left V 0 bases short and J 2 bases short, with 28 bases between. CDR3 length: 21 amino acids. Looked up from germline, CDR1 is MNHEY and CDR2 is SVGAGI. The CDR3 DNA follows: TGTGCCAGCAGTTACTCGAGAACAATTAGTACAGCGGACGACCAAAACTATGGCTACACCTTC. Its protein is CASSYSRTISTADDQNYGYTF.

This clonotype came up many times. This sequence joins TRBV12-3 or TRBV12-4 and TRBJ2-7; 12 bases line up with TRBD1. The CDR3 has 15 residues. Trimming took 4 bases from V and 5 from J; bases not matched to a gene: 6. DNA for the CDR3: TGTGCCAGCAGTTCTACCGGGACAGGGGGCCACGAGCAGTACTTC. The encoded protein is CASSSTGTGGHEQYF.

This clonotype was seen many times. The rearrangement uses TRBV12-3 or TRBV12-4 and TRBJ1-1; D may be TRBD1 (5 bases). This CDR3 has 13 residues. V lost 0 bases to trimming and J lost 4 bases, with 6 bases between them. CDR3 bases: TGTGCCAGCAGTTTAGCGGGGGGCACTGAAGCTTTCTTT. As protein: CASSLAGGTEAFF.

This clonotype showed up just a few times. V gene TRBV30 combines with J gene TRBJ2-2; 13 nucleotides agree with TRBD2. CDR3 length: 18 residues. The germline gives CDR1 GTSNPN, CDR2 SVGIG (reference sequence). V trimming: 1 base; J trimming: 3 bases; junction bases outside the gene matches: 8. This chain's CDR3 is CAWSGPGTSGEYTGELFF. The CDR3 DNA follows: TGTGCCTGGAGTGGCCCCGGGACTAGCGGGGAATACACCGGGGAGCTGTTTTTT.

The chain is built from TRBV11-3 and TRBJ2-3; no firm D call. The length of the CDR3 is 13 residues. V shed 3 bases and J shed 2 bases, with 6 bases lying between them. Germline loops: CDR1 SGHNT, CDR2 YENEEA. The CDR3 sequence: CASSFTVTDTQYF. In DNA form, the CDR3 reads TGTGCCAGCAGCTTTACAGTCACAGATACGCAGTATTTT. Complete variable domain (other parts from reference TRBV11-3 and TRBJ2-3): EAGVVQSPRYKIIEKKQPVAFWCNPISGHNTLYWYLQNLGQGPELLIRYENEEAVDDSQLPKDRFSAERLKGVDSTLKIQPAELGDSAVYLCASSFTVTDTQYFGPGTRLTVL.

The chain combines TRBV12-3 or TRBV12-4 with TRBJ1-1, with 7 nucleotides matching TRBD1. Losses at the gene ends were 3 bases for V and 8 bases for J; bases not matched to a gene: 6. CDR3 length: 13 amino acids. The CDR3 nucleotides are TGTGCCAGCAGTTTCGGGACAGCTCCCGAAGCTTTCTTT. Translation gives CASSFGTAPEAFF.

This clonotype was detected a few times. The chain recombines TRBV28 with TRBJ2-1; the D is unclear. Trimming took off 6 bases at V and 6 bases at J, with 9 bases between the two ends. Germline V gene lookup returns CDR1 MDHEN and CDR2 SYDVKM. The CDR3 contains 12 residues. In DNA, the CDR3 is TGTGCCAGCAGGGGCCTAGGCAATGAGCAGTTCTTC. It yields the protein CASRGLGNEQFF.

V and J are TRBV3-1 and TRBJ1-5; D possibly corresponds to TRBD1 (6 bases). Trimming cost V 2 bases and J 1 base, with 18 bases left between them. CDR1 is LGHDT, CDR2 YNNKEL, per germline (reference sequence). This CDR3 region has 18 residues. In DNA form, the CDR3 reads TGTGCCAGCAGCCAACACACACCAGGGGTAGGGAGCAATCAGCCCCAGCATTTT. Translation gives CASSQHTPGVGSNQPQHF.

Only a few counts were recorded for this clonotype. For the CDR3, the DNA is TGTGCCAGCAGGGACGGGACTAGCGGGAGGTACTCTGGGGCCAACGTCCTGACTTTC. It codes for CASRDGTSGRYSGANVLTF. The chain links TRBV6-2 or TRBV6-3 to TRBJ2-6; 15 bases align to TRBD2. CDR3 size: 19 residues. The V gene end was trimmed by 6 bases and the J gene end by 0 bases; junction bases not matched to a gene: 6. CDR1 is MNHEY and CDR2 is SVGEGT in the germline V gene.

The chain carries TRBV6-1 and TRBJ2-3; the D is unclear. The CDR3 length is 14 residues. Germline CDR1 and CDR2: MNHNS and SASEGT. Trimming took off 7 bases at V and 1 base at J, with 12 bases between the two ends. CDR3 in DNA: TGTGCCAGCAAATTAGGCATGGGCACAGATACGCAGTATTTT. It translates to CASKLGMGTDTQYF.

J is TRBJ2-3 and V is TRBV11-3, with D unclear. CDR3 size: 15 residues. Trimming took off 5 bases at V and 3 bases at J, with 15 bases between the two ends. CDR1 and CDR2 from the germline V gene are SGHNT and YENEEA. The CDR3 here is CASSQWTATTDTQYF. The CDR3 DNA reads TGTGCCAGCAGCCAATGGACGGCGACTACAGATACGCAGTATTTT.

The sample holds many counts of this clonotype. The V call is TRBV12-3 or TRBV12-4, the J call TRBJ1-1; a weak D match, TRBD1 (6 bases). The CDR3 runs 16 residues. Trimming cost V 3 bases and J 3 bases, with 17 bases left between them. CDR3 coding DNA: TGTGCCAGCAGTTTTCGTTTTATGACAGGCGACACTGAAGCTTTCTTT. This codes for CASSFRFMTGDTEAFF.

This clonotype was seen ten or more times. CDR3: CASSLYGYNQPQHF. CDR3 DNA sequence: TGTGCCAGCAGTTTATATGGCTACAATCAGCCCCAGCATTTT. J is TRBJ1-5 and V is TRBV28; D gene uncertain. Trimming removed 1 base at V and 3 bases at J, with 7 bases between. The CDR3 spans 14 residues. Germline V gene data show CDR1 as MDHEN and CDR2 as SYDVKM.

This rearrangement joins TRBV5-1 to TRBJ2-7; unclear D gene. The germline V gene has CDR1 SGHRS and CDR2 YFSETQ. The V and J ends lost 0 bases and 0 bases respectively, with 7 bases between them. CDR3 length: 14 amino acids. The CDR3 sequence: CASSLGKGSYEQYF. The CDR3 DNA sequence: TGCGCCAGCAGCTTGGGAAAGGGCTCCTACGAGCAGTACTTC.

CDR3 in amino acids: CASSKGTSGRGRETQYF. The CDR3 DNA reads as TGTGCCAGTAGTAAGGGAACTAGCGGGAGAGGGCGGGAGACCCAGTACTTC. The chain uses TRBV19 and TRBJ2-5; 11 nucleotides align to TRBD2. Per germline, CDR1 LNHDA and CDR2 SQIVND (reference sequence). The CDR3 contains 17 residues. Trimming took 4 bases from V and 5 from J; bases not matched to a gene: 12. Full variable domain (outside the CDR3, taken from reference TRBV19 and TRBJ2-5): DGGITQSPKYLFRKEGQNVTLSCEQNLNHDAMYWYRQDPGQGLRLIYYSQIVNDFQKGDIAEGYSVSREKKESFPLTVTSAQKNPTAFYLCASSKGTSGRGRETQYFGPGTRLLVL.

This clonotype has ten or more counts. V usage is TRBV28 and J usage is TRBJ1-1; D gene ambiguous. The V end lost 1 base, the J end lost 0 bases, and 6 bases lay between the germline ends. The germline V gene encodes CDR1 MDHEN and CDR2 SYDVKM. There are 14 residues in the CDR3. The CDR3 sequence: CASSLLSVNTEAFF. The CDR3 DNA sequence: TGTGCCAGCAGTTTATTAAGCGTGAACACTGAAGCTTTCTTT.

This clonotype was detected only a few times. The junction departs from the called germline gene at one end, perhaps through a read error. The rearrangement joins TRBV7-6 to TRBJ2-7, with 11 bases fitting TRBD2. Per the germline V gene, CDR1 is SGHVS and CDR2 is FNYEAQ. This CDR3 contains 19 residues. The DNA of the CDR3 is TGTCCCAGCAGCTCAGTGGGACTAGCGGCCCCATACTCCTCCTACGAGCAGTACTTC. Protein: CPSSSVGLAAPYSSYEQYF.

This clonotype was counted between two and nine times. V gene TRBV4-3 combines with J gene TRBJ2-2, with 10 bases that match TRBD2. V lost 4 bases, J lost 0 bases, and 8 bases stayed unmatched. The CDR3 totals 18 residues. Germline-derived CDR1 and CDR2 are LGHNA and YSLEER. The CDR3, as DNA: TGCGCCAGCAGCCCACGGGACCTAGCGGGAGCGAACACCGGGGAGCTGTTTTTT. Protein: CASSPRDLAGANTGELFF.

This chain joins TRBV3-1 and TRBJ2-3, with D unclear. The CDR3 has 13 residues. Trimming removed 0 bases from V and 4 bases from J, with 5 bases in between. CDR1 and CDR2 (germline): LGHDT, YNNKEL (reference sequence). CDR3 nucleotide sequence: TGTGCCAGCAGCCAAGATCATTCAGATACGCAGTATTTT. Translation: CASSQDHSDTQYF.

This clonotype was detected a few times. The rearrangement joins TRBV29-1 to TRBJ1-1, with D perhaps matching TRBD1 (6 bases). The CDR3 has 10 residues. With 7 bases removed from V and 6 bases from J, the gap between germline ends came to 9 bases. Germline assignment: CDR1 SQVTM and CDR2 ANQGSEA. DNA for the CDR3: TGCAGCGCTGGGGGCCCTGAAGCTTTCTTT. This encodes CSAGGPEAFF.